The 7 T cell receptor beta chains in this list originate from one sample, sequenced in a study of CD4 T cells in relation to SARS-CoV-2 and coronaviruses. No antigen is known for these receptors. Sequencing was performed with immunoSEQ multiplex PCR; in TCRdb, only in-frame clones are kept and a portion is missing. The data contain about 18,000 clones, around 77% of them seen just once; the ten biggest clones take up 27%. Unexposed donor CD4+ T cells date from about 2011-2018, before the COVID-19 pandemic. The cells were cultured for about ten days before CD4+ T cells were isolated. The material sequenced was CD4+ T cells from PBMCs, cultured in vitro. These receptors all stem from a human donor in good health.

DNA of the CDR3: TGCGCCAGCAGCCCGAGCGGAGATGGCTACAATGAGCAGTTCTTC. This encodes CASSPSGDGYNEQFF. The gene calls are TRBV10-1 and TRBJ2-1; D possibly corresponds to TRBD2 (5 bases). Trimming stripped 6 bases from V and 3 bases from J, with 15 bases between. The germline CDR1 and CDR2 sequences are WNHNN and SYGVQD (reference sequence). This CDR3 is 15 amino acids long.

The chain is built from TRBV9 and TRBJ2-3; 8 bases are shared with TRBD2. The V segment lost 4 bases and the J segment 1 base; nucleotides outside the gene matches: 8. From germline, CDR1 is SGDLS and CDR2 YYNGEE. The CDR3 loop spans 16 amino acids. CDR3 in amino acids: CASSPRLLAGTDTQYF. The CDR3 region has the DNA TGTGCCAGCAGCCCCCGACTACTAGCGGGCACAGATACGCAGTATTTT.

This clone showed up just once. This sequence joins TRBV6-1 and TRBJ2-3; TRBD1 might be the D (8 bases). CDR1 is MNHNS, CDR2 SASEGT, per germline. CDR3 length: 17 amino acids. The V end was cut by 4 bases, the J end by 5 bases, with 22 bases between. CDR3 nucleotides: TGTGCCAGCAGTGCCATAAACAGGGGGGGCCGGAAAGATACGCAGTATTTT. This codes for CASSAINRGGRKDTQYF.

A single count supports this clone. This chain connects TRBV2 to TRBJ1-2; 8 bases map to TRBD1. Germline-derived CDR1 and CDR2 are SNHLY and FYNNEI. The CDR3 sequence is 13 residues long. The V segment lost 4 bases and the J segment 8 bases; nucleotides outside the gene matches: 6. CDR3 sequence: CASSGSGGAGYTF. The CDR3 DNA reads TGTGCCAGCAGTGGTTCAGGGGGCGCCGGCTACACCTTC.

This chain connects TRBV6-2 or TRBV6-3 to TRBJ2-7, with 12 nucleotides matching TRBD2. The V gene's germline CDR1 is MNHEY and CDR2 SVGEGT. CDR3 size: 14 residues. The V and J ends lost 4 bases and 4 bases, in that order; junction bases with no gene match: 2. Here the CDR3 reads CASSFGTSGYEQYF. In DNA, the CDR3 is TGTGCCAGCAGTTTCGGGACTAGCGGGTACGAGCAGTACTTC.

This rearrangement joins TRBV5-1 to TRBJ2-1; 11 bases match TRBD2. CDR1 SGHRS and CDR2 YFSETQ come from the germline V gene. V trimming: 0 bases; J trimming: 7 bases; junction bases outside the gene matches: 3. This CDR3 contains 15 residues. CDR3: CASSLELAGENEQFF. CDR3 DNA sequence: TGCGCCAGCAGCTTGGAACTAGCGGGAGAGAATGAGCAGTTCTTC. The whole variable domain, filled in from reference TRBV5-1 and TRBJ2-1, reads KAGVTQTPRYLIKTRGQQVTLSCSPISGHRSVSWYQQTPGQGLQFLFEYFSETQRNKGNFPGRFSGRQFSNSRSEMNVSTLELGDSALYLCASSLELAGENEQFFGPGTRLTVL.

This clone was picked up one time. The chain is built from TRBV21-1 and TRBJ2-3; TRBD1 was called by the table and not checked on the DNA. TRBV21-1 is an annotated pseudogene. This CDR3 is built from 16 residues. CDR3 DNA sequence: TGTGCCAGCAGCAAAGTGAGGGACAGGGGGTCAGATACGCAGTATTTT. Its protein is CASSKVRDRGSDTQYF.